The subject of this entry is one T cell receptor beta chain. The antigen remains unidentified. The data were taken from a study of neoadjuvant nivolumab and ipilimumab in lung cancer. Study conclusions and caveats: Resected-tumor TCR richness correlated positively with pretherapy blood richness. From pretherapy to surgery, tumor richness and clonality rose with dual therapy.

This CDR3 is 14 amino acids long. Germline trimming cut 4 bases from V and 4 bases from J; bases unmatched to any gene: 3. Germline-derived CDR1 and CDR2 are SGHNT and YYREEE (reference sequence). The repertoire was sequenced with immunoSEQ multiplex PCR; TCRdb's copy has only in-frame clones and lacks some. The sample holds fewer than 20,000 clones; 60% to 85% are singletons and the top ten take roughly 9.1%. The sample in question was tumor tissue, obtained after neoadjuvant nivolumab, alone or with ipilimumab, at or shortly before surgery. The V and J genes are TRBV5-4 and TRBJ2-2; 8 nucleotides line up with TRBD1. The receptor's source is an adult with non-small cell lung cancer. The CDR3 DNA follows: TGTGCCAGCAGCCTGGACAGGGCCACCGGGGAGCTGTTTTTT. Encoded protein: CASSLDRATGELFF.